The rows below give T cell receptor beta chains drawn from one sample of a study of CD8 T cells in ankylosing spondylitis. TCRdb reanalysed the 5' RACE reads using MiXCR and keeps one entry per CDR3 protein. The sample holds around 340,000 distinct CDR3 sequences, around 20% seen once. The sequenced material came from blood, either unsorted or a sorted T cell fraction (not recorded which). The origin of the receptors is a male donor with ankylosing spondylitis or in good health (not recorded which). Each CDR3 is given with its conserved first and last residue. A D gene is named only where the DNA matches it firmly. Clone size, where shown, is once, few, many, or a class for clones that have expanded.

v_call: TRBV29-1; d_call: .; j_call: TRBJ2-7; clone_size: .; cdr3_aa: CSALVGYEQYF; cdr3_nt: TGCAGCGCCCTGGTGGGCTACGAGCAGTACTTC
v_call: TRBV10-1; d_call: .; j_call: TRBJ2-3; clone_size: few; cdr3_aa: CASSESVSARSTDTQYF; cdr3_nt: TGCGCCAGCAGTGAGTCGGTTTCGGCCCGGTCCACAGATACGCAGTATTTT
v_call: TRBV27; d_call: .; j_call: TRBJ2-3; clone_size: few; cdr3_aa: CASSLFGAGDTQYF; cdr3_nt: TGTGCCAGCAGTTTATTTGGGGCTGGAGATACGCAGTATTTT
v_call: TRBV7-9; d_call: TRBD1; j_call: TRBJ2-7; clone_size: .; cdr3_aa: CASSAGGHEQYF; cdr3_nt: TGTGCCAGCAGCGCAGGGGGCCACGAGCAGTACTTC
v_call: TRBV15; d_call: .; j_call: TRBJ1-1; clone_size: .; cdr3_aa: CATSIGTDEAFF; cdr3_nt: TGTGCCACCAGCATCGGGACCGACGAAGCTTTCTTT
v_call: TRBV9; d_call: .; j_call: TRBJ2-7; clone_size: .; cdr3_aa: CASSVGGPGNEQYF; cdr3_nt: TGTGCCAGCAGCGTAGGAGGGCCGGGGAACGAGCAGTACTTC
v_call: TRBV9; d_call: TRBD1; j_call: TRBJ2-7; clone_size: few; cdr3_aa: CASSVAPGQDYEQYF; cdr3_nt: TGTGCCAGCAGCGTTGCTCCGGGACAGGACTACGAGCAGTACTTC
v_call: TRBV30; d_call: TRBD2; j_call: TRBJ2-3; clone_size: few; cdr3_aa: CAWSVLAGGTDTQYF; cdr3_nt: TGTGCCTGGAGTGTACTAGCGGGGGGAACAGATACGCAGTATTTT
v_call: TRBV2; d_call: TRBD2; j_call: TRBJ2-7; clone_size: few; cdr3_aa: CASSLLSGGAGYEQYF; cdr3_nt: TGTGCCAGCAGCCTCCTAAGCGGGGGGGCGGGATACGAGCAGTACTTC
v_call: TRBV7-9; d_call: .; j_call: TRBJ2-5; clone_size: .; cdr3_aa: CASSLVAVQETQYF; cdr3_nt: TGTGCCAGCAGCTTAGTAGCAGTCCAAGAGACCCAGTACTTC
v_call: TRBV4-1; d_call: TRBD2; j_call: TRBJ2-7; clone_size: .; cdr3_aa: CASSQDSGGGRLYEQYF; cdr3_nt: TGCGCCAGCAGCCAAGATTCGGGGGGGGGCCGGTTGTACGAGCAGTACTTC
v_call: TRBV12-3/TRBV12-4; d_call: TRBD2; j_call: TRBJ2-3; clone_size: many; cdr3_aa: CASSLVSSGSADTQYF; cdr3_nt: TGTGCCAGCAGTTTGGTGTCTAGCGGGTCGGCAGATACGCAGTATTTT
v_call: TRBV7-6; d_call: .; j_call: TRBJ2-2; clone_size: .; cdr3_aa: CASSLYHQGGNTGELFF; cdr3_nt: TGTGCCAGCAGCTTGTACCACCAGGGCGGGAACACCGGGGAGCTGTTTTTT
v_call: TRBV12-3/TRBV12-4; d_call: TRBD2; j_call: TRBJ2-1; clone_size: few; cdr3_aa: CASSTSGVYNEQFF; cdr3_nt: TGTGCCAGCAGTACTAGCGGGGTCTACAATGAGCAGTTCTTC
v_call: TRBV7-6; d_call: .; j_call: TRBJ2-7; clone_size: few; cdr3_aa: CASSLFPGHVYEQYF; cdr3_nt: TGTGCCAGCAGCTTATTTCCAGGGCATGTCTACGAGCAGTACTTC
v_call: TRBV4-1; d_call: .; j_call: TRBJ2-3; clone_size: few; cdr3_aa: CASSLAQWRADTQYF; cdr3_nt: TGCGCCAGCAGCCTAGCCCAGTGGAGGGCAGATACGCAGTATTTT
v_call: TRBV20-1; d_call: .; j_call: TRBJ2-7; clone_size: few; cdr3_aa: CSARDDVGGYEQYF; cdr3_nt: TGCAGTGCTAGAGACGATGTGGGAGGCTACGAGCAGTACTTC
v_call: TRBV29-1; d_call: .; j_call: TRBJ2-7; clone_size: few; cdr3_aa: CSVPGPPNEQYF; cdr3_nt: TGCAGCGTTCCCGGGCCCCCGAACGAGCAGTACTTC
v_call: TRBV12-3/TRBV12-4; d_call: .; j_call: TRBJ1-3; clone_size: many; cdr3_aa: CASSYLPTGPGNTIYF; cdr3_nt: TGTGCCAGCAGTTACCTTCCCACAGGGCCTGGAAACACCATATATTTT
v_call: TRBV27; d_call: .; j_call: TRBJ2-5; clone_size: few; cdr3_aa: CASSFHGLAETQYF; cdr3_nt: TGTGCCAGCAGTTTCCATGGATTGGCGGAGACCCAGTACTTC
v_call: TRBV29-1; d_call: .; j_call: TRBJ2-3; clone_size: .; cdr3_aa: CSVRDTTDTQYF; cdr3_nt: TGCAGCGTTCGGGACACCACAGATACGCAGTATTTT
v_call: TRBV4-1; d_call: .; j_call: TRBJ2-1; clone_size: many; cdr3_aa: CASSQSSYNEQFF; cdr3_nt: TGTGCCAGCAGCCAGAGCTCCTACAATGAGCAGTTCTTC
v_call: TRBV27; d_call: .; j_call: TRBJ2-7; clone_size: .; cdr3_aa: CATSTGVGAYEQYF; cdr3_nt: TGTGCCACCTCGACGGGGGTAGGTGCCTACGAGCAGTACTTC
v_call: TRBV6-1; d_call: TRBD1; j_call: TRBJ2-2; clone_size: .; cdr3_aa: CASSGRTGEAGELFF; cdr3_nt: TGTGCCAGCAGTGGTAGGACAGGGGAGGCCGGGGAGCTGTTTTTT
v_call: TRBV30; d_call: .; j_call: TRBJ2-3; clone_size: few; cdr3_aa: CASDPTGTDTQYF; cdr3_nt: TGTGCCTCTGACCCAACCGGCACAGATACGCAGTATTTT
v_call: TRBV7-8; d_call: .; j_call: TRBJ2-2; clone_size: few; cdr3_aa: CASSLATRQTNTGELFF; cdr3_nt: TGTGCCAGCAGCTTAGCGACGAGACAGACGAACACCGGGGAGCTGTTTTTT
v_call: TRBV29-1; d_call: .; j_call: TRBJ2-7; clone_size: .; cdr3_aa: CSVGGLFRTEPYEQYF; cdr3_nt: TGCAGCGTGGGGGGGTTGTTTCGGACAGAACCCTACGAGCAGTACTTC
v_call: TRBV5-8; d_call: TRBD1; j_call: TRBJ2-1; clone_size: few; cdr3_aa: CASSLMSGQGYNEQFF; cdr3_nt: TGTGCCAGCAGTCTGATGTCGGGACAGGGGTACAATGAGCAGTTCTTC
v_call: TRBV6-5; d_call: .; j_call: TRBJ2-2; clone_size: few; cdr3_aa: CASSYDGTGELFF; cdr3_nt: TGTGCCAGCAGTTATGATGGCACCGGGGAGCTGTTTTTT
v_call: TRBV29-1; d_call: .; j_call: TRBJ1-1; clone_size: few; cdr3_aa: CSVQEEGPEAFF; cdr3_nt: TGCAGCGTTCAGGAAGAGGGTCCTGAAGCTTTCTTT
v_call: TRBV4-1; d_call: .; j_call: TRBJ2-7; clone_size: .; cdr3_aa: CASSQSSHSSYEQYF; cdr3_nt: TGCGCCAGCAGCCAAAGTTCACATTCCTCCTACGAGCAGTACTTC
v_call: TRBV7-8; d_call: .; j_call: TRBJ2-5; clone_size: .; cdr3_aa: CASSPRDPQETQYF; cdr3_nt: TGTGCCAGCAGCCCACGGGACCCCCAAGAGACCCAGTACTTC
v_call: TRBV4-1; d_call: TRBD2; j_call: TRBJ2-5; clone_size: .; cdr3_aa: CASSQAKTSGDQETQYF; cdr3_nt: TGCGCCAGCAGCCAAGCAAAGACTAGCGGGGACCAAGAGACCCAGTACTTC
v_call: TRBV9; d_call: TRBD1; j_call: TRBJ1-5; clone_size: .; cdr3_aa: CASSTGQGLDQPQHF; cdr3_nt: TGTGCCAGCAGCACGGGACAGGGACTCGATCAGCCCCAGCATTTT
v_call: TRBV15; d_call: .; j_call: TRBJ2-1; clone_size: few; cdr3_aa: CATSLSTEYNEQFF; cdr3_nt: TGTGCCACCAGCCTGTCGACAGAGTACAATGAGCAGTTCTTC
v_call: TRBV7-9; d_call: .; j_call: TRBJ2-1; clone_size: few; cdr3_aa: CASSLAIVHHNEQFF; cdr3_nt: TGTGCCAGCAGCTTAGCGATCGTACACCACAATGAGCAGTTCTTC
v_call: TRBV2; d_call: .; j_call: TRBJ2-5; clone_size: few; cdr3_aa: CASSVGRDGAQYF; cdr3_nt: TGTGCCAGCAGCGTGGGACGCGATGGGGCCCAGTACTTC
v_call: TRBV7-6; d_call: .; j_call: TRBJ2-1; clone_size: .; cdr3_aa: CASSLVSGGTNNEQFF; cdr3_nt: TGTGCCAGCAGCTTAGTTTCTGGGGGCACCAACAATGAGCAGTTCTTC
v_call: TRBV20-1; d_call: .; j_call: TRBJ1-1; clone_size: .; cdr3_aa: CSARVPRGTEAFF; cdr3_nt: TGCAGTGCTAGGGTCCCTCGGGGCACTGAAGCTTTCTTT
v_call: TRBV6-1; d_call: .; j_call: TRBJ2-1; clone_size: .; cdr3_aa: CASSKNTGTAYNEQFF; cdr3_nt: TGTGCCAGCAGTAAAAACACCGGGACTGCTTACAATGAGCAGTTCTTC
v_call: TRBV12-3/TRBV12-4; d_call: .; j_call: TRBJ2-2; clone_size: .; cdr3_aa: CASGTGRELFF; cdr3_nt: TGTGCCAGCGGAACCGGCCGGGAGCTGTTTTTT
v_call: TRBV6-1; d_call: .; j_call: TRBJ2-1; clone_size: .; cdr3_aa: CASSESGDRFFNEQFF; cdr3_nt: TGTGCCAGCAGTGAATCGGGGGACAGATTTTTTAATGAGCAGTTCTTC